This TCR beta chain was profiled in a study of technical replicates of blood from a handful of donors. The CDR3 runs 14 residues. Trimming cost V 7 bases and J 3 bases, with 16 bases left between them. Per the germline V gene, CDR1 is MNHNY and CDR2 is SVGAGI (reference sequence). The protocol was immunoSEQ multiplex PCR, while the TCRdb copy is restricted to in-frame clones and leaves out a portion. The sample records around 72,000 clones, around 91% being singletons. This rearrangement joins TRBV6-6 to TRBJ2-7; D remains ambiguous. The clonotype originates from a human donor in good health. Some clones in this sample may be carry-over from other donors' samples. What was sequenced was T cells isolated from PBMCs. The CDR3 protein is CASTRSIGDYEQYF. The CDR3 DNA follows: TGTGCCAGCACTCGGTCAATAGGAGACTACGAGCAGTACTTC.